A single T cell receptor beta chain is shown here with its context. This clonotype was counted between two and nine times. Its recognized antigen is unknown. No much larger clone exists at a distance of one base, and base qualities are not known. TCR beta CDR3 regions were amplified from RNA transcripts. The first round of RT-PCR for the TCR CDR3 was performed with the HTBI primer set and the Qiagen OneStep RT-PCR kit. The libraries were constructed in a second round of multiplex PCR and then size-selected and purified. The libraries were sequenced on an Illumina HiSeq2000 using paired-end 100 bp reads. Per the authors' processing: SOAPnuke was used to process the raw data, with reads discarded if the reads contained adapters or uncalled bases, had a mean Phred below 15, or lacked an exact constant-primer or identifier match. COPE v1.2.5 was used to merge high-quality paired reads, and clonotypes were defined as unique nucleotide sequences. MiTCR v1.1 was used to align clonotypes to the IMGT TRBV, TRBD and TRBJ reference segments. Only V-J combinations with frequency above 0.0001, covering 99% to 99.2% of repertoires, were analysed. The TCS score was defined as F50 (clonal expansion) divided by E x V (chaos), with BLOSUM62-based TCRdist calculated between CDR3 peptides within each V-J. Welch's t-statistics and random forest reduced around 550 V-J features to about 13, which were used in a naive Bayes classifier (R e1071). TCRdb applied fastp at Q25 and MiXCR to the public reads, then kept only in-frame beta chains. Rows merge per CDR3 protein into single entries with the most common DNA and genes. These V and J calls derive from TCRdb rather than the authors' analysis. A total of a few hundred thousand distinct CDR3 sequences appear in this sample, roughly a sixth of them only once. 2.5% to 4% of the sample goes to the ten largest clones.

These data are taken from a study of T cells in Graves' hyperthyroidism and ophthalmopathy (dated by TCRdb to about 2019). Broadly, across the study: Peripheral blood was collected at initial diagnosis, before any treatment. The paper reports TCR Vbeta CDR3 sequencing of 140 or so peripheral blood samples: around 45 ophthalmopathy, approximately 74 hyperthyroidism and around 17 progressor patients. A discovery cohort of about a hundred patients, 43 with Graves' ophthalmopathy and approximately 60 with stable Graves' hyperthyroidism, was used to find distinguishing TCR V-J signatures. Once sampling was done, hyperthyroidism patients were given methimazole at a starting dose of 30 mg daily, whereas ophthalmopathy patients were given high-dose intravenous methylprednisolone. Prospective prediction of ophthalmopathy was tested in an independent validation cohort of approximately 18 hyperthyroidism patients and 15 to 17 patients who later progressed to ophthalmopathy. Thyroid tissue and blood T-cell repertoires from roughly 6 Graves' hyperthyroidism patients were also compared in the study. The 100 discovery patients were randomly divided into training and test sets at a 7:3 ratio.

Findings and caveats that apply to the study as a whole: In cross-validation, a model built on a 13 V-J signature told ophthalmopathy apart from stable hyperthyroidism with just under 90% sensitivity and about 81% specificity, and in testing the same model reached 80%/75%. In validation, the model predicted progression to ophthalmopathy a median of roughly 6.2 months before onset, with over 60% sensitivity and roughly 77% specificity. Sample size was not statistically predetermined, and blinding of investigators to group allocation was not performed. Most expanded thyroid clonotypes (frequency above 0.001) were also detected in blood, suggesting blood repertoires may reflect thyroid immune responses.

Ophthalmopathy patients had moderately to severely active disease, with a Clinical Activity Score of 3 or more, a NOSPECS grade of 4 or more, and a disease duration of less than 3 months. Any patient with an uncontrolled infection, another autoimmune disease, pregnancy or lactation was excluded. Diagnoses relied on clinical symptoms, serum thyroxine and TRAb, thyroid ultrasound and orbital computed tomography. Ficoll-Paque density gradient centrifugation was used to isolate PBMCs from around 9.1 ml of fresh peripheral blood. Total RNA was extracted with Trizol reagent, and quality was checked on an Agilent 2100 Bioanalyzer. V has 3 bases trimmed and J has 3 bases trimmed; junction bases matching no gene number 10. The CDR1 and CDR2 encoded by the germline V gene are SGHRS and YFSETQ. The CDR3 holds 17 amino acids from the cysteine to the phenylalanine. The read is trimmed to its CDR3 DNA, 51 bases read in frame from base 1.

This sequence originates from a woman in her forties with Graves' ophthalmopathy. Input material: blood. The receptor chain draws on TRBV5-1 and TRBJ2-7, with 12 junctional bases fitting TRBD2. The DNA sequence follows: TGCGCCAGCAGCTCCCTCACTAGCGGGAGGTTCAGCTACGAGCAGTACTTC. The translation is CASSSLTSGRFSYEQYF.